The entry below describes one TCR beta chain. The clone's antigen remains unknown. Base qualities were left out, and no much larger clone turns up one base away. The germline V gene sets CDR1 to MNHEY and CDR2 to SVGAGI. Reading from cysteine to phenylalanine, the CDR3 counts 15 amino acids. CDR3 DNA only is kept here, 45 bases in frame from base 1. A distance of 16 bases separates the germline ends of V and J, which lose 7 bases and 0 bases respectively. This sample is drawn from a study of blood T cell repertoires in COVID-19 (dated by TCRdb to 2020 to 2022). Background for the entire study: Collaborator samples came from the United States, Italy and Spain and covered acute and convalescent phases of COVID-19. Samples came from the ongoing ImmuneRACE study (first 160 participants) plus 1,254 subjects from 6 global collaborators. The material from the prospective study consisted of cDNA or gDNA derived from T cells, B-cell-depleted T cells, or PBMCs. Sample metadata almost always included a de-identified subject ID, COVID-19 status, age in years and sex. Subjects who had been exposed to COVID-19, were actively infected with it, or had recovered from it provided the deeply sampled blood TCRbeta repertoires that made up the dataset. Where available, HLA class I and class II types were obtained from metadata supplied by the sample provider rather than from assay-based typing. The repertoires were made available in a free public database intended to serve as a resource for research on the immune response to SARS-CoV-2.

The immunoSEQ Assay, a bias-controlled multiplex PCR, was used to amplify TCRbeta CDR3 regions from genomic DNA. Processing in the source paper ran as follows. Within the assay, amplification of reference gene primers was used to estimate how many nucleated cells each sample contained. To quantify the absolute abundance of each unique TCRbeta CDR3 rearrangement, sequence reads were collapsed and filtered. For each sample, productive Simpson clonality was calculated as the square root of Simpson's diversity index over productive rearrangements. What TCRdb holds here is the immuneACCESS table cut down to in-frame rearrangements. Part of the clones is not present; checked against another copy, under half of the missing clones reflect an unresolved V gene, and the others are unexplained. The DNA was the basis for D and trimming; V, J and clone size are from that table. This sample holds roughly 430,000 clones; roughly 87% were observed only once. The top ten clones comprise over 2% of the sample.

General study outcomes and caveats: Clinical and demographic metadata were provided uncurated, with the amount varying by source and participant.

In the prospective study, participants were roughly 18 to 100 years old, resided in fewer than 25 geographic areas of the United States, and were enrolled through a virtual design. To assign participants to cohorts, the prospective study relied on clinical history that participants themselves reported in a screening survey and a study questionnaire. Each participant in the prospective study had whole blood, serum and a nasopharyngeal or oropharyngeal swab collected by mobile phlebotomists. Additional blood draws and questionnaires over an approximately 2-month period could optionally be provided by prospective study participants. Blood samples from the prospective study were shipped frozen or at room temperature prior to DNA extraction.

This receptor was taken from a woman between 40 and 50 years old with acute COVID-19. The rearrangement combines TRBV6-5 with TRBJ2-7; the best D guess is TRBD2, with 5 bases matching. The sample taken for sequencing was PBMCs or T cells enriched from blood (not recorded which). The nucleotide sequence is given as TGTGCCAGCACAACCCTGTTGGGGAGCTCCTACGAGCAGTACTTC. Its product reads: CASTTLLGSSYEQYF.